This T cell receptor beta chain was retrieved from a study of T cell responses to AZD1222 COVID-19 vaccine. Generated by immunoSEQ multiplex PCR, the TCRdb table keeps only in-frame clones and is missing some. The data show around 130,000 clones, around 92% seen once. V dropped 2 bases and J dropped 9; count of bases not matched to a gene: 9. CDR3 length equals 15 residues. The germline gives CDR1 KGHSH, CDR2 LQKENI. The TCR comes from an adult who received the AZD1222 COVID-19 vaccine. The sample consisted of peripheral blood, taken 28 days after the second AZD1222 dose. This chain connects TRBV18 to TRBJ1-1; 10 nucleotides line up with TRBD1. This CDR3 is CASSPMTGGGFQAFF. The CDR3 nucleotides read TGTGCCAGCTCACCAATGACAGGGGGCGGTTTCCAAGCTTTCTTT. The full variable domain, its missing parts supplied by reference TRBV18 and TRBJ1-1, is NAGVMQNPRHLVRRRGQEARLRCSPMKGHSHVYWYRQLPEEGLKFMVYLQKENIIDESGMPKERFSAEFPKEGPSILRIQQVVRGDSAAYFCASSPMTGGGFQAFFGQGTRLTVV.